This T cell receptor (beta chain) was profiled in a study of cytomegalovirus exposure and HLA in healthy donors. Study-wide context: Early on, a data release was issued that held about 85 million unique TCRs from HLA-typed donors.

Findings and limits, study-wide: Common viral pathogens seemed, in a later analysis, to connect with several of the most significant clusters.

This clone appeared a few times. The antigen is unknown. Though nominally healthy at sampling, donors likely had unrecorded immune exposures. The CDR3 extends over 13 amino acids. Germline CDR1 and CDR2: MNHEY and SMNVEV (reference sequence). V dropped 9 bases and J dropped 1; count of bases not matched to a gene: 5. Vbeta (60) and Jbeta (13) primers were used in the PCR. Clones were read by immunoSEQ multiplex PCR, and TCRdb kept only the in-frame ones, dropping some. The sample carries some 180,000 clones, about three quarters recorded once. Material for sequencing was PBMCs. J is TRBJ1-1 and V is TRBV27; TRBD1 matches 7 bases. The TCR was taken from a woman between 55 and 75 years old in good health and CMV-seropositive. CDR3 DNA sequence: TGTGCCAGTACGGGACAGCGGAACACTGAAGCTTTCTTT. The encoded protein is CASTGQRNTEAFF.